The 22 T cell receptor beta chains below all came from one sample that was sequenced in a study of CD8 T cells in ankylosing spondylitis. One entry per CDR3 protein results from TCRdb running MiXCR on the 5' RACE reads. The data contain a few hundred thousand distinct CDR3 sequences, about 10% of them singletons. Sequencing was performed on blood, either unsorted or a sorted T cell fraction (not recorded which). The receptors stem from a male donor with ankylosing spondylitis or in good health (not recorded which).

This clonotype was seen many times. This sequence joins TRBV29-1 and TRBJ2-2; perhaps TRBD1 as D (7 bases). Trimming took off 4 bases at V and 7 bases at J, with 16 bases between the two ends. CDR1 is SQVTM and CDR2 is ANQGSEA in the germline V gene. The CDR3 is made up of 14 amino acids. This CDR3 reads CSVARRGDGGELFF. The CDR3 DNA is TGCAGCGTTGCCCGCAGGGGGGACGGCGGGGAGCTGTTTTTT.

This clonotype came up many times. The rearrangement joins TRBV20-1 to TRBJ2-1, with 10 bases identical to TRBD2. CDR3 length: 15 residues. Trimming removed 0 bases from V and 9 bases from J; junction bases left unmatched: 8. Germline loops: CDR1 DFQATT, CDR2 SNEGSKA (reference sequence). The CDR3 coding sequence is TGCAGTGCTAGAGACAGCGGGGGGGCGTTAGTTGAGCAGTTCTTC. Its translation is CSARDSGGALVEQFF.

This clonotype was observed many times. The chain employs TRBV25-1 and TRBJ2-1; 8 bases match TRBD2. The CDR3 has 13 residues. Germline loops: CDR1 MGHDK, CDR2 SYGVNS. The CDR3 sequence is CAAGGREYNEQFF. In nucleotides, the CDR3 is TGTGCTGCGGGGGGCAGGGAGTACAATGAGCAGTTCTTC.

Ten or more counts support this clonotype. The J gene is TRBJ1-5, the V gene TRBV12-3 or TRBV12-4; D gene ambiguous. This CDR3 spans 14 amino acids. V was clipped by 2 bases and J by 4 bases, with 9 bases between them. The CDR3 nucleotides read TGTGCCAGCAGTTTACTCCCGGGGAATCAGCCCCAGCATTTT. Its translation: CASSLLPGNQPQHF.

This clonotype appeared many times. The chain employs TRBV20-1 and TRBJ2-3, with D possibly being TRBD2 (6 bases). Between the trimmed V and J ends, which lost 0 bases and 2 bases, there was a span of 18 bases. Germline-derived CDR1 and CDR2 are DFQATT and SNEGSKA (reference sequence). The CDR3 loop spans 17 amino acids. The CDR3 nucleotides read TGCAGTGCTAGAGATGGCCCCGTCCGGGGGAACACAGATACGCAGTATTTT. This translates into CSARDGPVRGNTDTQYF.

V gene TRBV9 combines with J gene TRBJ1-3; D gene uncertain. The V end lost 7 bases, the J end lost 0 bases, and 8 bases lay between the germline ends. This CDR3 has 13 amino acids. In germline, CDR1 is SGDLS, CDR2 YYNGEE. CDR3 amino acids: CASGLGSGNTIYF. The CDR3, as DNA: TGTGCCAGCGGACTGGGCTCTGGAAACACCATATATTTT.

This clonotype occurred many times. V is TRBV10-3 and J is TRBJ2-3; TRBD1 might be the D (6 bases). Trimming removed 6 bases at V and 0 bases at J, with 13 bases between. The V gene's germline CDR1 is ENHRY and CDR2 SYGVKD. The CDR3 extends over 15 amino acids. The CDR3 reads CAIREQGISTDTQYF. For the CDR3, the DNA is TGTGCCATCAGGGAGCAGGGGATTAGCACAGATACGCAGTATTTT.

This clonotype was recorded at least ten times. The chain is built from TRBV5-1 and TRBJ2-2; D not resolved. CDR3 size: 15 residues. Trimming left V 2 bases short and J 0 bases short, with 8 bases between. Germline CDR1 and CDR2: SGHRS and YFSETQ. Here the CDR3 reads CASSFETTNTGELFF. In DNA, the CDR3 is TGCGCCAGCAGCTTCGAGACAACGAACACCGGGGAGCTGTTTTTT.

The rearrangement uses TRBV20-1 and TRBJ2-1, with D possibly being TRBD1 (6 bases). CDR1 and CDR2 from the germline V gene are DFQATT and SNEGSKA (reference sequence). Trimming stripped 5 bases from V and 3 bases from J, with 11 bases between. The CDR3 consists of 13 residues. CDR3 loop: CSAAGTNYNEQFF. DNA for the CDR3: TGCAGTGCTGCCGGGACAAACTACAATGAGCAGTTCTTC.

The CDR3, as DNA: TGTGCCAGCAGACTTCACACAGGGACTGAGCAGTTCTTC. Its protein is CASRLHTGTEQFF. This rearrangement joins TRBV7-9 to TRBJ2-1; tentative D call: TRBD1 (6 bases). The germline V gene encodes CDR1 SEHNR and CDR2 FQNEAQ (reference sequence). The V gene lost 6 bases and the J gene lost 9 bases, with 15 bases spanning the gap. CDR3 length equals 13 residues.

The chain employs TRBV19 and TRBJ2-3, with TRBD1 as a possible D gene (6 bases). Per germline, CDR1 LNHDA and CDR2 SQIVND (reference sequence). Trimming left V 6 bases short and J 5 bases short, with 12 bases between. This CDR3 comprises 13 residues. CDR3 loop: CASSPGAGDTQYF. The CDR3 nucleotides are TGTGCCAGTAGCCCAGGGGCGGGAGATACGCAGTATTTT.

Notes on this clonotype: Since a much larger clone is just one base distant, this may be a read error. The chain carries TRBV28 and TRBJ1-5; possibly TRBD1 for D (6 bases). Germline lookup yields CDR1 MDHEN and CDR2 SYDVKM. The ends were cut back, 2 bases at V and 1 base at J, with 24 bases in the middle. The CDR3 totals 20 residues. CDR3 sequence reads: CASSLLRGSLRGRSNQPQHF. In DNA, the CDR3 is TGTGCCAGCAGTTTACTAAGAGGATCTCTCAGGGGACGGAGCAATCAGCCCCAGCATTTT.

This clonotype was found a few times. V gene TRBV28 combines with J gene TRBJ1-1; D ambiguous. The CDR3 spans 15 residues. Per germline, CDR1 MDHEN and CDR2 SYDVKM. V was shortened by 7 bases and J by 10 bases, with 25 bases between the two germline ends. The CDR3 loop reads CASIPEGKGDPGAFF. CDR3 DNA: TGTGCCAGCATACCCGAAGGGAAGGGTGACCCGGGAGCTTTCTTT.

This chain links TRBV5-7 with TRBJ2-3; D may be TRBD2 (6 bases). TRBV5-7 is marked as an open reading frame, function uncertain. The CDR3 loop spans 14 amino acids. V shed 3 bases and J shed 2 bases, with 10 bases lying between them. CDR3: CASSSGLYTDTQYF. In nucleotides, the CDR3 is TGTGCCAGCAGCTCGGGACTTTACACAGATACGCAGTATTTT.

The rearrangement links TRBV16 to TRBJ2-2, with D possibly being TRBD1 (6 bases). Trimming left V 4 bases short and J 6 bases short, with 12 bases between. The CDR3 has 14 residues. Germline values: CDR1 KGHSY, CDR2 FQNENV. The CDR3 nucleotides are TGTGCCAGCAGCCGCATACAGGGATCCGGGGAGCTGTTTTTT. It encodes CASSRIQGSGELFF. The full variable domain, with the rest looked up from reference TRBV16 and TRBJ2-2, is GEEVAQTPKHLVRGEGQKAKLYCAPIKGHSYVFWYQQVLKNEFKFLISFQNENVFDETGMPKERFSAKCLPNSPCSLEIQATKLEDSAVYFCASSRIQGSGELFFGEGSRLTVL.

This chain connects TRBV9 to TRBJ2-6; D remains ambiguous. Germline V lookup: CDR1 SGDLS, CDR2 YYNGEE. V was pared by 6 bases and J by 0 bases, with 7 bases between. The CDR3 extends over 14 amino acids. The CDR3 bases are TGTGCCAGCACGGATGACTCTGGGGCCAACGTCCTGACTTTC. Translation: CASTDDSGANVLTF.

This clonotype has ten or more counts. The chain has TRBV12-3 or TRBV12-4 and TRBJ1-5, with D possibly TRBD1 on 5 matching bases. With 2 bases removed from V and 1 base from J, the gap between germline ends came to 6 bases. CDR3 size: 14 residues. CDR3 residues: CASSLWDSNQPQHF. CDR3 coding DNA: TGTGCCAGCAGTTTATGGGACAGCAATCAGCCCCAGCATTTT.

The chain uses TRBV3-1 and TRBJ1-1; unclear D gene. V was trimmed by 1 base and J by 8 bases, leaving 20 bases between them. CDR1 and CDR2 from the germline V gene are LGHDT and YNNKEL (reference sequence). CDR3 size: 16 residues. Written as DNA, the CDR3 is TGTGCCAGCAGCCAAGGGCCCCTGCGGGATCGATGGGAAGCTTTCTTT. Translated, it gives CASSQGPLRDRWEAFF.

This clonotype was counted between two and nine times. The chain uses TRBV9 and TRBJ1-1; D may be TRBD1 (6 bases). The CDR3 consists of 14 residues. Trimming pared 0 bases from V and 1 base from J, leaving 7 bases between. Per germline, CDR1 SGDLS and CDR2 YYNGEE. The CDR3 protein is CASSVGGQNTEAFF. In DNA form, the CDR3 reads TGTGCCAGCAGCGTAGGGGGACAGAACACTGAAGCTTTCTTT.

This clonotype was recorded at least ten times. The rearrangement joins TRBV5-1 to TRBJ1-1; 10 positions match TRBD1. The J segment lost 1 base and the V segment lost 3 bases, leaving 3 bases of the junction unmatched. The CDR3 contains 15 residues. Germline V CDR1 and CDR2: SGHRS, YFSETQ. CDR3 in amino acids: CASSSGQGRNTEAFF. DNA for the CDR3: TGCGCCAGCAGCTCGGGACAGGGGCGGAACACTGAAGCTTTCTTT.

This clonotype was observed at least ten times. This chain's CDR3 is CASSLGRNPTEYEQYF. CDR3 coding DNA: TGTGCCAGCAGCTTGGGACGAAACCCCACGGAATACGAGCAGTACTTC. The chain uses TRBV5-4 and TRBJ2-7; D not certain. Trimming shortened V by 0 bases and J by 4 bases, and 17 bases separated the two germline ends. Germline V gene sequence: CDR1 SGHNT, CDR2 YYREEE (reference sequence). The CDR3 has 16 amino acids.

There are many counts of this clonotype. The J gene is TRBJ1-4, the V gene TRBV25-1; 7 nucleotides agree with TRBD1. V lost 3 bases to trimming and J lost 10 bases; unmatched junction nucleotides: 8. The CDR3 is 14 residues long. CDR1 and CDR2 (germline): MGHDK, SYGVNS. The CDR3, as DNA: TGTGCCAGCAGTGATGGCGGGACAGAAGGAAAACTGTTTTTT. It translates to CASSDGGTEGKLFF.